The present T cell receptor (beta chain) was sequenced within a study of control samples from healthy donors and cancer patients. V was trimmed by 3 bases and J by 5 bases, leaving 4 bases between them. Germline V gene data show CDR1 as GTSNPN and CDR2 as SVGIG (reference sequence). The CDR3 is 10 residues long. The method was immunoSEQ multiplex PCR; TCRdb's version includes in-frame clones alone and lacks a portion of them. The sample holds some 160,000 clones, 94% seen once. This sequence joins TRBV30 and TRBJ1-2; D is unresolved. The TCR comes from a woman between 35 and 50 years old in good health. The specimen sequenced was blood. CDR3 residues: CAWSDYGYTF. CDR3 nucleotides: TGTGCCTGGAGCGATTATGGCTACACCTTC. Full variable domain (remainder filled in from reference TRBV30 and TRBJ1-2): SQTIHQWPATLVQPVGSPLSLECTVEGTSNPNLYWYRQAAGRGLQLLFYSVGIGQISSEVPQNLSASRPQDRQFILSSKKLLLSDSGFYLCAWSDYGYTFGSGTRLTVV.